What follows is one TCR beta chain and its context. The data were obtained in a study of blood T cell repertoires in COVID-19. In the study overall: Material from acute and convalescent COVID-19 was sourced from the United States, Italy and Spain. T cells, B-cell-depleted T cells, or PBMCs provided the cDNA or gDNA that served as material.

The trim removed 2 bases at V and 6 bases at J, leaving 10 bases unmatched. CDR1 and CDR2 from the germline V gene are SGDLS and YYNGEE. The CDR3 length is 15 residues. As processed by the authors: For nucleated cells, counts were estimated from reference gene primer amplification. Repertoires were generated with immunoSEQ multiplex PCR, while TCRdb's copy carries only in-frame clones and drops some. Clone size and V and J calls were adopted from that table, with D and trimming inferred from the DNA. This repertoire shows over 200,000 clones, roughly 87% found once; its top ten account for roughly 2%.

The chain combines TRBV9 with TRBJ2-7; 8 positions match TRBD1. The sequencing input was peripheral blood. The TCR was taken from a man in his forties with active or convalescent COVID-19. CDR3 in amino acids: CASSVHPGGKSEQYF. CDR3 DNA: TGTGCCAGCAGCGTTCATCCAGGGGGCAAAAGCGAGCAGTACTTC.